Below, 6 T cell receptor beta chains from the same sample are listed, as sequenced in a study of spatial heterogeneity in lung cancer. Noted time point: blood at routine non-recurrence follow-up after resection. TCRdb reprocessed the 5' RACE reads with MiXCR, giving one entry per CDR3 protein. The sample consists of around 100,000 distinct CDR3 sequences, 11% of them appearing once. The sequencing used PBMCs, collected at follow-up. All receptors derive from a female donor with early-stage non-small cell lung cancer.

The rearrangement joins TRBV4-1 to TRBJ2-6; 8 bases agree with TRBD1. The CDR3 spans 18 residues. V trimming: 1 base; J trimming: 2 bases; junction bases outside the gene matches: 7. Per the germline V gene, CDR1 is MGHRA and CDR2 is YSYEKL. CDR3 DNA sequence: TGCGCCAGCAGCCAAGGGGGCAGGGGGCGCACTGGGGCCAACGTCCTGACTTTC. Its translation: CASSQGGRGRTGANVLTF.

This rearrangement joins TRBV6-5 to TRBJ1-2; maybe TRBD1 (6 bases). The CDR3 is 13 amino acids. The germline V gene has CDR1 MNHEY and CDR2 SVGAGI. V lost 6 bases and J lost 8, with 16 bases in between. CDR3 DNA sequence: TGTGCCAGCAGAATTACGGGACACCGGGGCTACACCTTC. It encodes CASRITGHRGYTF.

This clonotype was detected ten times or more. The CDR3 region is CASSSTNGFGGQYF. CDR3 sequence (DNA): TGTGCCAGCAGCTCCACCAACGGGTTTGGAGGCCAGTACTTC. The V call is TRBV7-9, the J call TRBJ2-7; TRBD2 is a possible D gene (5 bases). CDR1 is SEHNR, CDR2 FQNEAQ, per germline (reference sequence). Trimming took 4 bases from V and 10 from J, leaving 20 bases between them. The CDR3 is made up of 14 amino acids.

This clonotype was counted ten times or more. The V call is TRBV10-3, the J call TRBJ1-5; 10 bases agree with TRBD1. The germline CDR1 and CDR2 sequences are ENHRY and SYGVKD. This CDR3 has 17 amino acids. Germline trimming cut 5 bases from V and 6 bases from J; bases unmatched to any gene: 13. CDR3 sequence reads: CAISSGTGERGSQPQHF. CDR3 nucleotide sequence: TGTGCCATCAGTTCCGGGACAGGGGAAAGAGGGAGTCAGCCCCAGCATTTT.

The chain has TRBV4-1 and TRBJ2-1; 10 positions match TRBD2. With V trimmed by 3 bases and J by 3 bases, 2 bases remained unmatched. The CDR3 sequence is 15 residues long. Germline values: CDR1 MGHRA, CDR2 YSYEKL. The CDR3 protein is CASSQPSGSYNEQFF. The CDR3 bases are TGCGCCAGCAGCCAGCCTAGCGGGAGCTACAATGAGCAGTTCTTC.

The CDR3 DNA follows: TGTGCCAGCAGCCAACAGGGGGAGAACTACAATGAGCAGTTCTTC. It yields the protein CASSQQGENYNEQFF. The V call is TRBV11-2, the J call TRBJ2-1; 8 nucleotides line up with TRBD1. The CDR3 has 15 residues. V lost 5 bases, J lost 3 bases, and 6 bases stayed unmatched. CDR1 and CDR2 from the germline V gene are SGHAT and FQNNGV.